This entry concerns a single T cell receptor (beta chain). The germline V and J ends were trimmed by 11 bases and 4 bases, with 14 bases remaining between them. Germline-derived CDR1 and CDR2 are MRHNA and SNTAGT. CDR3 length: 12 residues. The PBMCs studied were ones that came from 10 ml fresh peripheral blood. These data originate in a study of T cells in Graves' hyperthyroidism and ophthalmopathy. Whole-study context: Peripheral blood was drawn at first diagnosis, prior to all treatment.

Researchers took RNA transcripts and amplified the TCR beta CDR3 regions from them. Carried out on the TCR CDR3, a first-round RT-PCR used the HTBI primer set. From the multiplex PCR reads, TCRdb called clonotypes with MiXCR, one entry per CDR3 protein. The table shows around 400,000 distinct CDR3 sequences, with approximately 16% occurring only once. Sequences were obtained from blood. This rearrangement joins TRBV6-4 to TRBJ2-5; no clear D. The TCR comes from an older woman with Graves' ophthalmopathy. The CDR3 DNA reads TGTGCCCCCCCTCGGGTGCCAGAGACCCAGTACTTC. The encoded protein is CAPPRVPETQYF.